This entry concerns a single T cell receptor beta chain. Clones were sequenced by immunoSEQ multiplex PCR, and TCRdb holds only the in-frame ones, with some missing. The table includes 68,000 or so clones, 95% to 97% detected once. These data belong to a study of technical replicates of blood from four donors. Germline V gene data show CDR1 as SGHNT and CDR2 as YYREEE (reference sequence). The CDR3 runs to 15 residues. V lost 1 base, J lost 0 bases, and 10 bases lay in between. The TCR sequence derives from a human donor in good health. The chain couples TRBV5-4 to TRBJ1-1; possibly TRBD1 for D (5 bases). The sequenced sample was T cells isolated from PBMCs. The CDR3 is CASSLRQPMNTEAFF. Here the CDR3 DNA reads TGTGCCAGCAGCTTGAGACAGCCGATGAACACTGAAGCTTTCTTT.